This entry lists 19 T cell receptor beta chains sequenced from one sample in a study of T-cell reconstitution after alpha-beta-depleted transplantation in children. This sample's TCRbeta library carried unique molecular identifier barcodes. TCRdb used MiXCR to reprocess the PCR reads, holding one entry per CDR3 protein. The table records around 400,000 distinct CDR3 sequences, under 13% of them present only once. This specimen was PBMCs from the stem cell graft donor, taken from the stem cell graft. These receptors all come from a human donor who donated a stem cell graft to a child with acute myeloid leukemia.

This clonotype was seen a few times. V gene TRBV7-2 combines with J gene TRBJ2-1, with D hard to call. CDR3 length: 13 amino acids. The ends were cut back, 4 bases at V and 10 bases at J, with 14 bases in the middle. CDR1 and CDR2 (germline): SGHTA, FQGNSA. The CDR3 nucleotides read TGTGCCAGCAGCTGGGTCCCTAGTGGGGAGCAGTTCTTC. This encodes CASSWVPSGEQFF. Full variable domain (missing parts from reference TRBV7-2 and TRBJ2-1): GAGVSQSPSNKVTEKGKDVELRCDPISGHTALYWYRQSLGQGLEFLIYFQGNSAPDKSGLPSDRFSAERTGGSVSTLTIQRTQQEDSAVYLCASSWVPSGEQFFGPGTRLTVL.

This clonotype was found a few times. The chain links TRBV15 to TRBJ2-2, with TRBD2 identical over 8 bases. Trimming cost V 0 bases and J 7 bases; bases outside gene matches: 13. The CDR3 is 18 amino acids. Germline loops: CDR1 LNHNV, CDR2 YYDKDF (reference sequence). CDR3 region: CATSREASGFPGGGELFF. In nucleotides, the CDR3 is TGTGCCACCAGCAGAGAGGCTAGCGGGTTCCCCGGAGGCGGGGAGCTGTTTTTT.

This chain uses TRBV5-1 with TRBJ2-7; 10 bases align to TRBD2. CDR1 and CDR2 (germline): SGHRS, YFSETQ. The CDR3 sequence is 16 residues long. V lost 3 bases and J lost 4; bases outside the gene matches: 10. Here the CDR3 DNA reads TGCGCCAGCAGCTCCGGGCCTAGCGGGAGCGGGTACGAGCAGTACTTC. Translating it yields CASSSGPSGSGYEQYF.

This clonotype was seen ten or more times. This chain links TRBV28 with TRBJ2-1, with no clear D. CDR1 is MDHEN and CDR2 is SYDVKM in the germline V gene. The V end was cut by 6 bases, the J end by 0 bases, with 12 bases between. The CDR3 loop spans 15 amino acids. In nucleotides, the CDR3 is TGTGCCAGCAGGGCAGACTCCCTCTCCTACAATGAGCAGTTCTTC. Translation gives CASRADSLSYNEQFF.

The chain couples TRBV5-5 to TRBJ1-5; D ambiguous. Germline V gene sequence: CDR1 SGHKS, CDR2 YYEKEE (reference sequence). Trimming cost V 0 bases and J 3 bases, with 7 bases left between them. The CDR3 has 14 residues. CDR3 DNA sequence: TGTGCCAGCAGCTTGGTAGGGAACAATCAGCCCCAGCATTTT. It is translated as CASSLVGNNQPQHF.

This clonotype has only a few counts. The CDR3 sequence is CSAITGKETQYF. CDR3 nucleotide sequence: TGCAGTGCTATTACAGGGAAGGAGACCCAGTACTTC. The chain is built from TRBV20-1 and TRBJ2-5; D is perhaps TRBD1 (6 bases). The ends were cut back, 4 bases at V and 5 bases at J, with 11 bases in the middle. The CDR3 has 12 amino acids. From germline, CDR1 is DFQATT and CDR2 SNEGSKA (reference sequence).

V and J are TRBV20-1 and TRBJ2-2, with 9 bases that match TRBD2. CDR1 and CDR2 (germline): DFQATT, SNEGSKA (reference sequence). The J segment lost 3 bases and the V segment lost 5 bases, leaving 10 bases of the junction unmatched. CDR3 length equals 16 residues. As DNA, the CDR3 is TGCAGTGCTCTTACCTTAGCGGGGGCCCACACCGGGGAGCTGTTTTTT. Amino acids: CSALTLAGAHTGELFF.

The rearrangement uses TRBV10-3 and TRBJ1-2; 8 nucleotides match TRBD1. Germline V lookup: CDR1 ENHRY, CDR2 SYGVKD. The CDR3 is 14 amino acids. V gave up 10 bases and J gave up 4 bases; unmatched junction bases: 11. DNA for the CDR3: TGTGCCACCGTGACAGGGGCCCCCTCCTATGGCTACACCTTC. This codes for CATVTGAPSYGYTF.

The CDR3 region is CASSIGTGDSPLHF. CDR3 DNA sequence: TGTGCCAGCAGCATCGGGACAGGGGATTCACCCCTCCACTTT. The chain employs TRBV5-8 and TRBJ1-6; 10 bases fit TRBD1. The germline V gene has CDR1 SGHTS and CDR2 YDEGEE. The CDR3 extends over 14 amino acids. Unmatched junction bases numbered 3, after V lost 4 bases and J lost 8 bases.

The chain recombines TRBV20-1 with TRBJ2-5; TRBD2 is a possible D gene (5 bases). Trimming shortened V by 3 bases and J by 1 base, and 9 bases separated the two germline ends. The CDR3 totals 13 residues. Germline CDR1 reads DFQATT; CDR2 reads SNEGSKA (reference sequence). The CDR3 DNA reads as TGCAGTGCTAGGGGTCGGGGCCAAGAGACCCAGTACTTC. The encoded protein is CSARGRGQETQYF.

V is TRBV18 and J is TRBJ1-2; the D is unclear. The CDR3 has 15 amino acids. CDR1 is KGHSH and CDR2 is LQKENI in the germline V gene. V lost 2 bases, J lost 0 bases, and 10 bases lay in between. The CDR3: CASSPVTSANYGYTF. CDR3 nucleotide sequence: TGTGCCAGCTCACCAGTGACAAGCGCTAACTATGGCTACACCTTC.

V and J are TRBV12-3 or TRBV12-4 and TRBJ1-4, with a possible D match to TRBD1 (6 bases). Trimming shortened V by 4 bases and J by 10 bases, and 19 bases separated the two germline ends. The CDR3 is 15 residues long. The CDR3 region has the DNA TGTGCCAGCAGTTCTATTACAGGGACGAACGTAAAACTGTTTTTT. It is translated as CASSSITGTNVKLFF.

This clonotype was counted only a few times. The chain combines TRBV3-1 with TRBJ2-1; 8 bases fit TRBD1. Trimming cost V 5 bases and J 9 bases; bases outside gene matches: 6. The CDR3 loop spans 13 amino acids. In germline, CDR1 is LGHDT, CDR2 YNNKEL (reference sequence). CDR3 nucleotide sequence: TGTGCCAGCAGCACCTGGACAGGGACTGAGCAGTTCTTC. Translation: CASSTWTGTEQFF.

This clonotype was counted many times. The chain carries TRBV6-4 and TRBJ1-6; no definite D call. Trimming pared 2 bases from V and 5 bases from J, leaving 7 bases between. CDR1 MRHNA and CDR2 SNTAGT come from the germline V gene. This CDR3 spans 14 amino acids. CDR3 protein: CASSDRVDNSPLHF. DNA of the CDR3: TGTGCCAGCAGTGACAGGGTCGATAATTCACCCCTCCACTTT.

This clonotype was observed a few times. The chain is built from TRBV7-2 and TRBJ2-1; D might be TRBD2 (7 bases). The CDR3 is 17 residues long. Trimming cost V 5 bases and J 0 bases, with 17 bases left between them. Germline-derived CDR1 and CDR2 are SGHTA and FQGNSA. CDR3 sequence (DNA): TGTGCCAGCAGCCCGGCAAGGGGGAGGGCCTCCTACAATGAGCAGTTCTTC. This encodes CASSPARGRASYNEQFF. The full variable domain, its missing parts supplied by reference TRBV7-2 and TRBJ2-1, is GAGVSQSPSNKVTEKGKDVELRCDPISGHTALYWYRQSLGQGLEFLIYFQGNSAPDKSGLPSDRFSAERTGGSVSTLTIQRTQQEDSAVYLCASSPARGRASYNEQFFGPGTRLTVL.

V and J are TRBV6-1 and TRBJ2-5, with a tentative D call TRBD1 (6 bases). Germline CDR1 MNHNS, CDR2 SASEGT. The V end was cut by 1 base, the J end by 2 bases, with 14 bases between. This CDR3 contains 16 residues. CDR3 region: CASSEGVGTHQETQYF. The DNA for the CDR3 is TGTGCCAGCAGTGAAGGGGTGGGGACACATCAAGAGACCCAGTACTTC.

This clonotype was recorded a few times. V and J are TRBV6-1 and TRBJ2-6; perhaps D is TRBD1 or TRBD2 (5 bases each). V dropped 6 bases and J dropped 13 bases, with 19 bases sitting between them. Germline V CDR1 and CDR2: MNHNS, SASEGT. There are 14 residues in the CDR3. The CDR3 loop reads CASRIGADPGVLTF. The CDR3 DNA follows: TGTGCCAGCAGAATCGGGGCGGACCCAGGAGTCCTGACTTTC.

The table lists this clonotype with a few counts. The chain employs TRBV7-2 and TRBJ2-5; 10 nucleotides align to TRBD1. The germline CDR1 and CDR2 sequences are SGHTA and FQGNSA. The CDR3 sequence is 16 residues long. J lost 5 bases, V lost 0 bases, and 6 bases had no gene match. The CDR3 is CASSLAGQGMGETQYF. CDR3 bases: TGTGCCAGCAGCTTAGCGGGACAGGGGATGGGGGAGACCCAGTACTTC.

This clonotype appeared many times. The rearrangement joins TRBV20-1 to TRBJ1-1; D is perhaps TRBD1 (5 bases). The CDR3 contains 13 residues. Per germline, CDR1 DFQATT and CDR2 SNEGSKA (reference sequence). The ends were cut back, 0 bases at V and 6 bases at J, with 11 bases in the middle. The CDR3 sequence: CSARDPLGAEAFF. In DNA form, the CDR3 reads TGCAGTGCTAGAGATCCGTTGGGGGCTGAAGCTTTCTTT.